The 14 T cell receptor beta chains reported below all come from one sample, sequenced in a study of T-cell memory formation after mild COVID-19. MiXCR, run by TCRdb on the 5' RACE reads, gives a single entry per CDR3 protein. The table records over 300,000 distinct CDR3 sequences, 20% to 25% of them present only once. Sequences were obtained from PBMCs or a T cell subset sorted from them (not recorded which). The receptors originated from a man younger than 35 who had mild COVID-19 (a few samples of this study predate the infection). Cell type and time point are not known.

In this sample, this clonotype turned up a few times. The genes are TRBV28 and TRBJ2-3; D could derive from TRBD1 or TRBD2 (6 bases each). The V gene lost 2 bases and the J gene lost 2 bases, with 11 bases spanning the gap. The CDR3 runs to 15 residues. Looked up from germline, CDR1 is MDHEN and CDR2 is SYDVKM. The chain's CDR3 is CASSLGTGATDTQYF. The CDR3 coding sequence is TGTGCCAGCAGTTTAGGGACGGGGGCCACAGATACGCAGTATTTT.

The rearrangement uses TRBV3-1 and TRBJ1-1; D gene unclear. CDR1 and CDR2 from the germline V gene are LGHDT and YNNKEL (reference sequence). The length of the CDR3 is 15 residues. V dropped 0 bases and J dropped 1 base, with 9 bases sitting between them. The CDR3 protein is CASSQDLGRNTEAFF. CDR3 DNA sequence: TGTGCCAGCAGCCAAGATCTTGGGAGGAACACTGAAGCTTTCTTT.

This rearrangement joins TRBV7-9 to TRBJ2-1; tentative D call: TRBD1 (6 bases). The CDR3 is 13 amino acids. Germline CDR1 is SEHNR and CDR2 is FQNEAQ (reference sequence). Trimming pared 5 bases from V and 4 bases from J, leaving 9 bases between. In DNA form, the CDR3 reads TGTGCCAGCAGCCCCGGACAGTACAATGAGCAGTTCTTC. The encoded protein is CASSPGQYNEQFF.

V and J are TRBV11-2 and TRBJ1-4; 8 positions match TRBD1. Germline V gene sequence: CDR1 SGHAT, CDR2 FQNNGV. The CDR3 loop spans 15 amino acids. With V trimmed by 4 bases and J by 7 bases, 8 bases remained unmatched. This CDR3 reads CASSSIRGRGEKLFF. CDR3 bases: TGTGCCAGCAGCTCCATCAGGGGGCGAGGTGAAAAACTGTTTTTT.

This chain uses TRBV20-1 with TRBJ2-3; the match to TRBD2 covers 11 bases. J gave up 1 base and V 3 bases, and 6 bases lay outside the gene matches. The CDR3 runs 16 residues. Per the germline V gene, CDR1 is DFQATT and CDR2 is SNEGSKA (reference sequence). This chain's CDR3 is CSASKLAGGRTDTQYF. Written as DNA, the CDR3 is TGCAGTGCTAGCAAGCTAGCGGGGGGCCGCACAGATACGCAGTATTTT.

This chain connects TRBV3-1 to TRBJ2-3; 7 nucleotides match TRBD2. The CDR3 covers 14 residues. Per germline, CDR1 LGHDT and CDR2 YNNKEL (reference sequence). Trimming removed 4 bases from V and 8 bases from J; junction bases left unmatched: 9. The CDR3 coding sequence is TGTGCCAGCAGCCCCCCCGGGGTAGCGGGTACGCAGTATTTT. As protein: CASSPPGVAGTQYF.

The sample holds one count of this clonotype. CDR3 amino acids: CASTAAGGEDRGAFF. CDR3 coding DNA: TGTGCCAGCACCGCAGCAGGGGGGGAGGATCGTGGAGCTTTCTTT. The chain has TRBV6-5 and TRBJ1-1, with 7 bases that match TRBD1. The ends lost 7 bases at V and 10 bases at J; junction bases unmatched: 18. The CDR3 is 15 amino acids. Germline V CDR1 and CDR2: MNHEY, SVGAGI.

The chain recombines TRBV7-9 with TRBJ2-1; possible D gene TRBD1, 6 bases. Germline assignment: CDR1 SEHNR and CDR2 FQNEAQ (reference sequence). V was clipped by 2 bases and J by 7 bases, with 27 bases between them. The CDR3 contains 19 residues. CDR3 bases: TGTGCCAGCAGCTTATCAGTGGCGGGTAAACCAGGGGTGTATAATGAGCAGTTCTTC. It specifies CASSLSVAGKPGVYNEQFF.

The chain has TRBV13 and TRBJ2-3; 10 nucleotides line up with TRBD2. The CDR3 length is 17 residues. Germline V gene lookup returns CDR1 PRHDT and CDR2 FYEKMQ (reference sequence). After removal of 0 bases from V and 4 bases from J, the junction contained 7 bases not matched to a gene. CDR3 nucleotide sequence: TGTGCCAGCAGCTTAGGCCTCGGACTAGCGGCGTCAGATACGCAGTATTTT. This encodes CASSLGLGLAASDTQYF.

This clonotype was seen only a few times. The rearrangement uses TRBV6-2 or TRBV6-3 and TRBJ2-6; TRBD1 matches 9 bases. The J segment lost 0 bases and the V segment lost 6 bases, leaving 12 bases of the junction unmatched. The germline V gene encodes CDR1 MNHEY and CDR2 SVGEGT. The CDR3 sequence is 19 residues long. The CDR3 bases are TGTGCCAGCAGAACCCGCTACAGGGGGCCCGGCTCTGGGGCCAACGTCCTGACTTTC. Protein sequence: CASRTRYRGPGSGANVLTF.

The chain uses TRBV30 and TRBJ1-3; D may be TRBD1 (6 bases). This CDR3 has 13 amino acids. CDR1 GTSNPN and CDR2 SVGIG come from the germline V gene (reference sequence). Trimming pared 0 bases from V and 8 bases from J, leaving 11 bases between. The CDR3 sequence: CAWSVVRGYTIYF. The CDR3 coding sequence is TGTGCCTGGAGTGTGGTTAGGGGGTACACCATATATTTT.

This clonotype was counted many times. The chain joins TRBV6-6 to TRBJ2-7, with D unresolved. Trimming removed 8 bases from V and 6 bases from J, with 14 bases in between. In germline, CDR1 is MNHNY, CDR2 SVGAGI (reference sequence). The CDR3 loop spans 12 amino acids. The CDR3 is CASSAGPIEQYF. In DNA form, the CDR3 reads TGTGCCAGCTCCGCCGGACCGATCGAGCAGTACTTC.

This clonotype was counted between two and nine times. This chain connects TRBV5-1 to TRBJ2-6, with D hard to call. This CDR3 region has 15 residues. Per germline, CDR1 SGHRS and CDR2 YFSETQ. Trimming cost V 4 bases and J 3 bases, with 11 bases left between them. This CDR3 is CASSRVTVGANVLTF. The DNA for the CDR3 is TGCGCCAGCAGCCGGGTCACAGTTGGGGCCAACGTCCTGACTTTC.

The chain carries TRBV4-2 and TRBJ1-5; the match to TRBD1 covers 8 bases. V lost 1 base, J lost 1 base, and 18 bases stayed unmatched. CDR1 and CDR2 from the germline V gene are LGHNA and YNFKEQ. This CDR3 is built from 21 residues. CDR3 residues: CASSQVPSWTGRGKSNQPQHF. CDR3 coding DNA: TGTGCCAGCAGCCAAGTCCCTTCTTGGACAGGGCGGGGAAAAAGCAATCAGCCCCAGCATTTT.